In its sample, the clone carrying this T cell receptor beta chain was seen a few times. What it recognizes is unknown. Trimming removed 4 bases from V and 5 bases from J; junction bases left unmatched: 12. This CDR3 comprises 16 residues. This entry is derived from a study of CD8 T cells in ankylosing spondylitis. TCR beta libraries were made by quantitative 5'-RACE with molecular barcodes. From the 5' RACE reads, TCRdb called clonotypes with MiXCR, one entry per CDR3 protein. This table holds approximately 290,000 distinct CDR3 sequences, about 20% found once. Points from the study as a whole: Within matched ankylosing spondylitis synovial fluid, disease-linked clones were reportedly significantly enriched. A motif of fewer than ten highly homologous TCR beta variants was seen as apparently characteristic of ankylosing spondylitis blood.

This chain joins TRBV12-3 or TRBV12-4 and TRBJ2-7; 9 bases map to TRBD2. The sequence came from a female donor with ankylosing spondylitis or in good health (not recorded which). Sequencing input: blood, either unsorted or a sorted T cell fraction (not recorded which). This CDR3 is CASSYDWGSGSHEQYF. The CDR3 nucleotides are TGTGCCAGCAGTTACGATTGGGGTAGCGGGAGCCACGAGCAGTACTTC.